The present entry profiles one T cell receptor beta chain with its context. Its antigen remains undetermined. No base qualities exist here, and no much larger clone lies one base off it. To synthesize cDNA, template-switch 5'RACE was performed with a primer carrying a 10-nucleotide random unique molecular identifier so that each TCR transcript was tagged. Over 160 million TCR-beta sequences, covering 15-18 subjects, were produced in each sequencing run. The RNeasy kit was used to extract total RNA. Using the KAPA Real-time Library Amplification kit, TCR-beta VDJ regions were amplified with primers for the TCR constant region and the 5'RACE anchor. A first PCR added sample indexes and Illumina adaptors, and a second PCR then raised library yield. After purification with Ampure beads, the TCR product of roughly 650 bp was size-selected on a 2% E-gel SizeSelection system. Before pooling, library quality was checked on a Bioanalyzer, concentration was measured with Qubit, and libraries were quantified with the Kapa Library Quantification kit. Paired-end 2 x 150 bp sequencing of the libraries was performed on an Illumina HiSeq 2500. To increase sequence diversity, roughly 24-31% phiX was spiked into each library pool. From the authors' description of their analysis: Quality-filtered reads were processed with the UMI-based MiGEC pipeline, and over 75% of raw TCR sequences were removed by the MiGEC pipeline during error correction. VDJ genes were aligned to IMGT germline references, and each clonotype was defined by a unique CDR3 amino acid sequence together with V-J genes. Clonal expansion, Shannon diversity, and CDR3 relatedness (CalcPairwiseDistances, ClusterSamples) were evaluated with VDJtools, and phylogenetic trees were built with CLCbio workbench. Using coefficient-of-variation modelling across technical triplicates, the study counted a clone as expanded if it had at least 8 unique UMIs. The public sequencing data were trimmed at Q25 with fastp and processed into clonotypes with MiXCR by TCRdb, which kept only in-frame beta chains. Identical CDR3 protein sequences are pooled into one entry, listed with their most common genes and DNA. The V and J calls and clone size come from TCRdb's table, not from the authors' own analysis. Across this sample there are about 41,000 distinct CDR3 sequences, with roughly 14% seen only once. 3.5% to 4.5% of the sample is held by the ten biggest clonotypes.

TCR libraries for sorted subsets were made from under 1.1 million sorted CD4+ or CD8+ T cells. Peripheral blood was subjected to Ficoll-Hypaque density gradient centrifugation to isolate PBMCs, which were then cryopreserved in liquid nitrogen. The study also sequenced paired sorted CD4+ and CD8+ subsets from healthy controls, HAM/TSP patients and MS patients. The record originates from a study of neurological immune-mediated disorders (dated by TCRdb to between 2017 and 2020). Background on the whole study: Using UMI-based sequencing, the study compared peripheral blood TCR-beta repertoires from patients with HTLV-I-associated myelopathy (HAM/TSP), patients with multiple sclerosis, and healthy controls. Alongside PBMC samples, the set of approximately 100 TCR-beta libraries contained longitudinal samples, technical triplicates, and paired CD4+ and CD8+ T-cell subsets that had been sorted. The cohort comprised approximately 67 subjects: 15 or so HAM/TSP patients, around 34 multiple sclerosis patients and around 20 healthy controls.

Broader findings and caveats from the paper: The highest TCR clonal expansion was observed in HAM/TSP patients, whereas the lowest was observed in MS patients, even when compared with healthy controls. No identical CDR3 amino acid sequences were found to be shared among expanded clones across subjects, suggesting that TCR-beta repertoires were private in all groups.

The CDR3 runs 17 amino acids, cysteine and phenylalanine included. Only the CDR3 region is kept as DNA, spanning 51 bases read in frame from base 1. V trim: 6 bases; J trim: 2 bases; unmatched bases: 11. Sequenced: CD4+ T cells from blood. The chain couples TRBV5-7 to TRBJ2-2; 9 bases in between match TRBD2. TRBV5-7 is labeled an ORF, and its function is uncertain. The TCR originated in a woman aged 60-75 years with HTLV-1-associated myelopathy (HAM/TSP). The CDR3 amino acid sequence is: CASILPLAGINTGELFF. The DNA sequence is given as TGTGCCAGCATCCTACCTCTAGCGGGGATAAACACCGGGGAGCTGTTTTTT.